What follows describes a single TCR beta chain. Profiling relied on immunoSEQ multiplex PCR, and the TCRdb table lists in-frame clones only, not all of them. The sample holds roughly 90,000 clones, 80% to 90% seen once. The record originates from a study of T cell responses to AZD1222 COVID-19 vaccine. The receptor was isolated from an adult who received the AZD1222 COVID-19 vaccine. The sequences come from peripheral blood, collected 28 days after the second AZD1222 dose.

The CDR3 spells CASSLDADTQYF. CDR3 in DNA: TGTGCCAGCAGCTTAGATGCGGATACGCAGTATTTT. The chain uses TRBV11-3 and TRBJ2-3; D call uncertain. Germline V gene lookup returns CDR1 SGHNT and CDR2 YENEEA. The CDR3 spans 12 residues. V lost 0 bases to trimming and J lost 6 bases, with 4 bases between them.